This T cell receptor (beta chain) was identified during a study of T cell repertoires in cytomegalovirus infection. Study background: TCR beta signatures that were public indicated CMV infection and matching HLA type. The study, taken as a whole, reports: Adding up the frequency of public TCR beta families identified people who carried CMV plus the relevant HLA. In two of eight donors, the top clonotype was HLA-C-restricted CMV-specific.

As concerns this clonotype: The antigen is not known.

From the reads, TCRdb called clonotypes with MiXCR, one entry per CDR3 protein. Here the sample spans fewer than 250,000 distinct CDR3 sequences, 20% to 25% being singletons. Sequenced: CD8+ T cells from PBMCs. The TCR comes from a human donor in good health (CMV status not recorded). Some clones in this sample may be carry-over from other donors' samples.

DNA of the CDR3: TGTGCCAGCAGTTTATCCGGGACAGGGGGCCTCGAGCAGTACTTC. Protein: CASSLSGTGGLEQYF. V and J are TRBV27 and TRBJ2-7, with 12 bases fitting TRBD1. CDR1 and CDR2 from the germline V gene are MNHEY and SMNVEV (reference sequence). The CDR3 covers 15 residues. After removal of 0 bases from V and 6 bases from J, the junction contained 3 bases not matched to a gene.